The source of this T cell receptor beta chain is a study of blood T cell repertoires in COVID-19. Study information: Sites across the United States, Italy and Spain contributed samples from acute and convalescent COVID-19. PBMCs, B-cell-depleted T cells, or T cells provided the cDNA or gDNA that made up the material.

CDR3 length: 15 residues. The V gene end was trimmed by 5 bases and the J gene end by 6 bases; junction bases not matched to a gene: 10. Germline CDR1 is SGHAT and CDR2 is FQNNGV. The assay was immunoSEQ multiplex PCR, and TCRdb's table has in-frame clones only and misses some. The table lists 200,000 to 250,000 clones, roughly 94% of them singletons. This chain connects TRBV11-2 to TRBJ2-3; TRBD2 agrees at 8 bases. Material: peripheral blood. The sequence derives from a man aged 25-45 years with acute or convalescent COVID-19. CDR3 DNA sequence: TGTGCCAGCAGCCCGCCGGGACTAGGACTGGATACGCAGTATTTT. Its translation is CASSPPGLGLDTQYF.